This is a list of T cell receptor beta chains from one sample in a study of blood T cell repertoires in COVID-19. Data came from immunoSEQ multiplex PCR; TCRdb stores just in-frame clones and leaves some out. The top ten clones hold 0.99% of a sample with 240,000 or so clones, approximately 90% of them seen once. Sequencing was performed on peripheral blood. The origin of the receptors is a middle-aged woman who had recovered from COVID-19. CDR3s include the opening cysteine and the closing phenylalanine or tryptophan. D genes are given only for firm matches. Clone size is not always given. Where it is, it says once, few, many or a class for expanded clones.

J gene: TRBJ2-5; V gene: TRBV5-5; D gene: .; clone size: .; CDR3 DNA: TGTGCCAGCGCTAACAGGGAAACCCAGTACTTC; CDR3 protein: CASANRETQYF
J gene: TRBJ1-2; V gene: TRBV6-5; D gene: TRBD1; clone size: .; CDR3 DNA: TGTGCCAGCAGTTACTATGGCAGGGGGAACTATGGCTACACCTTC; CDR3 protein: CASSYYGRGNYGYTF
J gene: TRBJ1-1; V gene: TRBV30; D gene: .; clone size: .; CDR3 DNA: TGTGCCTGGATGGCGGTCCCCACTGAAGCTTTCTTT; CDR3 protein: CAWMAVPTEAFF
J gene: TRBJ2-5; V gene: TRBV7-9; D gene: TRBD2; clone size: .; CDR3 DNA: TGTGCCAGCACCCCCGACGGGGGAGCGGGGGCACGGGAGACCCAGTACTTC; CDR3 protein: CASTPDGGAGARETQYF
J gene: TRBJ2-1; V gene: TRBV14; D gene: TRBD2; clone size: .; CDR3 DNA: TGTGCCAGCAGCCAAGTCGGGACTAGCGCCGTCTCCTACAATGAGCAGTTCTTC; CDR3 protein: CASSQVGTSAVSYNEQFF
J gene: TRBJ1-6; V gene: TRBV7-9; D gene: TRBD1; clone size: .; CDR3 DNA: TGTGCCAGCAGCTTAATAAGACAGGGGAATTCACCCCTCCACTTT; CDR3 protein: CASSLIRQGNSPLHF
J gene: TRBJ2-3; V gene: TRBV30; D gene: TRBD2; clone size: .; CDR3 DNA: TGTGCCTGGAGTCAGGGACTAGCGGGAGTTGGCACAGATACGCAGTATTTT; CDR3 protein: CAWSQGLAGVGTDTQYF
J gene: TRBJ1-2; V gene: TRBV6-5; D gene: TRBD1; clone size: .; CDR3 DNA: TGTGCCAGCAGGACAGGGTTGGGAAATGGCTACACCTTC; CDR3 protein: CASRTGLGNGYTF
J gene: TRBJ2-5; V gene: TRBV13; D gene: .; clone size: .; CDR3 DNA: TGTGCCAGCAGCTCGGCGGCCTGGCAAGAGACCCAGTACTTC; CDR3 protein: CASSSAAWQETQYF
J gene: TRBJ2-2; V gene: TRBV2; D gene: TRBD1; clone size: .; CDR3 DNA: TGTGCCAGCAGAAGAGATAGCCGGGACAGGGGACGCACCGGGGAGCTGTTTTTT; CDR3 protein: CASRRDSRDRGRTGELFF
J gene: TRBJ2-1; V gene: TRBV18; D gene: .; clone size: .; CDR3 DNA: TGTGCCAGCTCACCACCCCGAGGCTACAATGAGCAGTTCTTC; CDR3 protein: CASSPPRGYNEQFF
J gene: TRBJ2-1; V gene: TRBV5-1; D gene: .; clone size: .; CDR3 DNA: TGCGCCAGCAGCTGGGGGCCCCCGGGATCCCTCCACAATGAGCAGTTCTTC; CDR3 protein: CASSWGPPGSLHNEQFF
J gene: TRBJ2-4; V gene: TRBV21-1; D gene: .; clone size: .; CDR3 DNA: TGTGCCAGCAGCAGACCGGGACTAGCGGTAAAAAACATTCAGTACTTC; CDR3 protein: CASSRPGLAVKNIQYF
J gene: TRBJ1-6; V gene: TRBV11-1; D gene: TRBD1; clone size: .; CDR3 DNA: TGTGCCAGCAGCGCGACAGGGGGAGTTTCACCCCTCCACTTT; CDR3 protein: CASSATGGVSPLHF
J gene: TRBJ2-3; V gene: TRBV25-1; D gene: TRBD1; clone size: .; CDR3 DNA: TGTGCCAGCACCACAGGGGAGTACACTAGCACAGATACGCAGTATTTT; CDR3 protein: CASTTGEYTSTDTQYF
J gene: TRBJ2-1; V gene: TRBV15; D gene: .; clone size: .; CDR3 DNA: TGTGCCACCAGCAGCCCCCGGGACTCCGAATCCCGCAATGAGCAGTTCTTC; CDR3 protein: CATSSPRDSESRNEQFF
J gene: TRBJ1-3; V gene: TRBV5-4; D gene: .; clone size: .; CDR3 DNA: TGTGCCAGCAGCCACTCTGGAAACACCATATATTTT; CDR3 protein: CASSHSGNTIYF
J gene: TRBJ1-2; V gene: TRBV10-3; D gene: .; clone size: .; CDR3 DNA: TGTGCCATCAGTGAGTCGGGGGGAGCTGGCTACACCTTC; CDR3 protein: CAISESGGAGYTF
J gene: TRBJ1-4; V gene: TRBV5-5; D gene: .; clone size: .; CDR3 DNA: TGTGCCAGCAGCTTGGCCCGACGGGGTAATGAAAAACTGTTTTTT; CDR3 protein: CASSLARRGNEKLFF
J gene: TRBJ2-1; V gene: TRBV5-1; D gene: TRBD1; clone size: .; CDR3 DNA: TGCGCCAGCAGCCGAAGACAGGGGGCCAACAATGAGCAGTTCTTC; CDR3 protein: CASSRRQGANNEQFF
J gene: TRBJ2-6; V gene: TRBV10-3; D gene: .; clone size: .; CDR3 DNA: TGTGCCATCAGTGATCCTGGGGGGGCTGCGGCCAACGTCCTGACTTTC; CDR3 protein: CAISDPGGAAANVLTF
J gene: TRBJ2-7; V gene: TRBV12-5; D gene: .; clone size: .; CDR3 DNA: TGTGCTAGTGGTTTGGTAGAGGACAGAGCCTACGAGCAGTACTTC; CDR3 protein: CASGLVEDRAYEQYF
J gene: TRBJ2-7; V gene: TRBV5-6; D gene: .; clone size: .; CDR3 DNA: TGTGCCAGCAGCCCCACGGGGAGGTTGTACGAGCAGTACTTC; CDR3 protein: CASSPTGRLYEQYF
J gene: TRBJ1-4; V gene: TRBV7-8; D gene: TRBD1; clone size: .; CDR3 DNA: TGTGCCAGCAGCCTACTGACAGGGGGAAATGAAAAACTGTTTTTT; CDR3 protein: CASSLLTGGNEKLFF
J gene: TRBJ1-6; V gene: TRBV2; D gene: TRBD1; clone size: once; CDR3 DNA: TGTGCCAGCAGCCCCGGGACAGTGAATAATTCACCCCTCCACTTT; CDR3 protein: CASSPGTVNNSPLHF
J gene: TRBJ1-6; V gene: TRBV4-3; D gene: .; clone size: .; CDR3 DNA: TGCGCCAGCAGCCAAAAACAGGAATCACCCCTCCACTTT; CDR3 protein: CASSQKQESPLHF
J gene: TRBJ1-6; V gene: TRBV19; D gene: .; clone size: .; CDR3 DNA: TGTGCCAGTGTAAACCAGGCAGCCAATTCACCCCTCCACTTT; CDR3 protein: CASVNQAANSPLHF
J gene: TRBJ1-2; V gene: TRBV9; D gene: .; clone size: .; CDR3 DNA: TGTGCCAGCAGCCCGACCGGGGGGCCCAGCTATGGCTACACCTTC; CDR3 protein: CASSPTGGPSYGYTF
J gene: TRBJ1-5; V gene: TRBV28; D gene: TRBD1; clone size: .; CDR3 DNA: TGTGCCAGCACCACCGACAGGGCTCAGCCCCAGCATTTT; CDR3 protein: CASTTDRAQPQHF
J gene: TRBJ1-2; V gene: TRBV27; D gene: .; clone size: .; CDR3 DNA: TGTGCCAGCAGTTTAGAGGGCGTGGGCTACACCTTC; CDR3 protein: CASSLEGVGYTF
J gene: TRBJ1-6; V gene: TRBV5-6; D gene: TRBD1; clone size: .; CDR3 DNA: TGTGCCAGCAGCTTAGGTTTCGGAGACAGGGGCGCCTATAATTCACCCCTCCACTTT; CDR3 protein: CASSLGFGDRGAYNSPLHF